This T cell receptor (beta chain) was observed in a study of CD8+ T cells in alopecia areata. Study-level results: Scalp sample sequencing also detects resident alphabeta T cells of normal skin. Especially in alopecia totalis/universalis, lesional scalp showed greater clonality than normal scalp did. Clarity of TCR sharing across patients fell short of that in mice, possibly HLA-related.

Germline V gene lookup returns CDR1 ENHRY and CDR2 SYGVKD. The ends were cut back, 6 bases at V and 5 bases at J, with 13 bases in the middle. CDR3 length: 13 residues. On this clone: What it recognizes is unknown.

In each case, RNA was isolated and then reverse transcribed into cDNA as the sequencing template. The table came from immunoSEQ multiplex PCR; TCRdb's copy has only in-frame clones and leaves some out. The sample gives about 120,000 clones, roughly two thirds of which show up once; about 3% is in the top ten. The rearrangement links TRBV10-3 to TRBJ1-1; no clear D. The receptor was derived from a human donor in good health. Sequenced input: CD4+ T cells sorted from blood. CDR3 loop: CAIRGTVYTEAFF. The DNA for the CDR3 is TGTGCCATCAGGGGAACTGTGTATACTGAAGCTTTCTTT.